What follows is one T cell receptor beta chain and its context. CDR3 length: 14 residues. Germline V gene lookup returns CDR1 LGHNT and CDR2 FRNRAP. V shed 5 bases and J 4 bases; nucleotides not matched to a gene: 5. Study processing details: Amplifying reference gene primers gave estimates of nucleated cell counts. Libraries were prepared by immunoSEQ multiplex PCR; TCRdb keeps only in-frame clonotypes and omits some of them. V, J and clone size are those of that table, while D and trimming were read from the DNA. The repertoire includes some 250,000 clones, approximately 90% of them detected once, and roughly 10% sits in the top ten. This specimen comes from a study of blood T cell repertoires in COVID-19. Categorization into cohorts depended on clinical history that participants reported.

The sequenced material came from PBMCs or T cells enriched from blood (not recorded which). J is TRBJ1-2 and V is TRBV12-5, with TRBD1 matching 9 bases. This receptor was taken from a man between 35 and 55 years old who had recovered from COVID-19. CDR3 in amino acids: CASGSGQGIYGYTF. The CDR3 DNA reads TGTGCTAGTGGTAGCGGACAGGGGATCTATGGCTACACCTTC.